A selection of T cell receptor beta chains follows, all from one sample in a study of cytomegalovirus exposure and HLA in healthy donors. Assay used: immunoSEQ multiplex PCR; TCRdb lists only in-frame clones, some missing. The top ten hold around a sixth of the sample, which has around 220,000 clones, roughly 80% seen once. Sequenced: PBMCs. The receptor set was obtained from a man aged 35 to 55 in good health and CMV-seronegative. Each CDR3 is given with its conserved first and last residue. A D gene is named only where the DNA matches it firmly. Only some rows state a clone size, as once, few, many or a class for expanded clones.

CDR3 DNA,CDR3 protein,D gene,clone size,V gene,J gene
TGTGCCAGCAGCTTATCCGGGCGGGGGGTGGAGACCCAGTACTTC,CASSLSGRGVETQYF,TRBD2,-,TRBV7-7,TRBJ2-5
TGTGCCAGCATCCCGGCGGGCGGGAGGGCAGATACGCAGTATTTT,CASIPAGGRADTQYF,TRBD2,few,TRBV5-4,TRBJ2-3
TGTGCCTGGACCGCCCGGGGGAGTCCCGGGAGACAGGGGGCTGTAACCAAAAACATTCAGTACTTC,CAWTARGSPGRQGAVTKNIQYF,TRBD1,once,TRBV30,TRBJ2-4
TGTGCCAGCAGTCCGCGGGTCGTGGAGACCCAGTACTTC,CASSPRVVETQYF,-,few,TRBV2,TRBJ2-5
TGCGCCAGCAGCCTGGGCAGCACTGAAGCTTTCTTT,CASSLGSTEAFF,-,few,TRBV5-1,TRBJ1-1
TGTGCCAGCAGCGGTACTAGGAATGAGCAGTTCTTC,CASSGTRNEQFF,-,-,TRBV5-5,TRBJ2-1
TGCGCCAGCAGCTTCCCTGGAGGGATCAGCGGCTACACCTTC,CASSFPGGISGYTF,-,-,TRBV5-1,TRBJ1-2
TGCGCCAGCAGCCACCCCCCCTCCCCCCCGCAGTATTTT,CASSHPPSPPQYF,-,-,TRBV4-1,TRBJ2-3
TGCGCCAGCAGCCAAGGAGCCACCCCGGGGGGGGAGCAGTACTTC,CASSQGATPGGEQYF,TRBD2,-,TRBV4-1,TRBJ2-7
TGCAGCGTCGAGCAACAGGGTATAGAAGCTTTCTTT,CSVEQQGIEAFF,-,-,TRBV29-1,TRBJ1-1
TGTGCCAGCAGTTTATTAGGGGCCAATCAGCCCCAGCATTTT,CASSLLGANQPQHF,-,once,TRBV27,TRBJ1-5
TGTGCCAGCAGTCTCGGGGGGTCGGATACGCAGTATTTT,CASSLGGSDTQYF,TRBD2,few,TRBV27,TRBJ2-3
TGTGCCAGTAGTGGCCTTTTGGCTGAAGCTTTCTTT,CASSGLLAEAFF,-,-,TRBV19,TRBJ1-1
TGTGCCAGCAGTTTATCTGCTAGCGGGACTAGCTCCTACAATGAGCAGTTCTTC,CASSLSASGTSSYNEQFF,TRBD2,-,TRBV27,TRBJ2-1
TGTGCCAGCAGTGACGGAGACAGGGGATCCTACGAGCAGTACTTC,CASSDGDRGSYEQYF,TRBD1,-,TRBV6-4,TRBJ2-7
TGCGCCAGCAAAGAGCGGGGGCTCACAGATACGCAGTATTTT,CASKERGLTDTQYF,TRBD2,-,TRBV10-2,TRBJ2-3
TGTGCCAGCAGTTTATGGTCAGAAGATACGCAGTATTTT,CASSLWSEDTQYF,-,-,TRBV27,TRBJ2-3
TGTGCCAGCAGCTTAGGAGTCAGGGGGGTTGGCTACACCTTC,CASSLGVRGVGYTF,TRBD1,-,TRBV13,TRBJ1-2
TGCAGCGTTGCCGGGGGGCTGGAATTCAAGAACACTGAAGCTTTCTTT,CSVAGGLEFKNTEAFF,-,-,TRBV29-1,TRBJ1-1
TGTGCCAGTAGTTACCCCGGGTCTCAGTACTATGGCTACACCTTC,CASSYPGSQYYGYTF,-,-,TRBV19,TRBJ1-2
TGTGCCAGTAGCTGGTCCGGGACTAGCTTCGATGAGCAGTTCTTC,CASSWSGTSFDEQFF,TRBD2,-,TRBV19,TRBJ2-1
TGTGCCAGCTCACCGCTGACATTGGGCACTGAAGCTTTCTTT,CASSPLTLGTEAFF,-,-,TRBV18,TRBJ1-1
TGTGCCAGCAGCAAGCTGTACCCCTACACAGATACGCAGTATTTT,CASSKLYPYTDTQYF,-,-,TRBV5-8,TRBJ2-3
TGTGCCAGCAGCTTACTAGCGGGAGAACACAATGAGCAGTTCTTC,CASSLLAGEHNEQFF,TRBD2,-,TRBV5-6,TRBJ2-1
TGTGCCAGCAGTTTTTGGCAGGGGGCCCACAATGAGCAGTTCTTC,CASSFWQGAHNEQFF,TRBD1,-,TRBV27,TRBJ2-1
TGTGCCAGCAGCAACATTCGGGGAACTGAGACCCAGTACTTC,CASSNIRGTETQYF,-,-,TRBV7-6,TRBJ2-5
TGTGCCAGCAGCCCCGCGGGGGGCTACGAGCAGTACTTC,CASSPAGGYEQYF,TRBD2,-,TRBV28,TRBJ2-7
TGTGCCAGCAGCGAACAGGGCGGTGGAAACACCATATATTTT,CASSEQGGGNTIYF,-,few,TRBV7-2,TRBJ1-3
TGTGCCAGCAGTTCCCATGCGGGGCAGGGAGATACGCAGTATTTT,CASSSHAGQGDTQYF,-,-,TRBV27,TRBJ2-3
TGCGCCAGCAGTGAAGGGAGGGGGATCAACTATGGCTACACCTTC,CASSEGRGINYGYTF,-,-,TRBV10-2,TRBJ1-2
TGTGCCAGCAGCAAGACTAGTGCCGGCTACGAGCAGTACTTC,CASSKTSAGYEQYF,-,once,TRBV28,TRBJ2-7
TGTGCCAGCAGTGCGCCGGGACACCGGACTGAAGCTTTCTTT,CASSAPGHRTEAFF,-,-,TRBV27,TRBJ1-1
TGTGCCAGCAGGTCCCTAGCGGGAGGGATTTACGAGCAGTACTTC,CASRSLAGGIYEQYF,TRBD2,few,TRBV5-6,TRBJ2-7
TGTGCCACCGGGACAGGTGCCTCTGGAAACACCATATATTTT,CATGTGASGNTIYF,TRBD1,-,TRBV28,TRBJ1-3
TGTGCCAGCAGTTTTGGCGGTGCGCAGCCCCAGCATTTT,CASSFGGAQPQHF,-,-,TRBV27,TRBJ1-5
TGTGCCAGCAGTTTCGACGGACTCATCACTGAAGCTTTCTTT,CASSFDGLITEAFF,-,-,TRBV27,TRBJ1-1
TGCGCCAGCAGCTCGGCGACTAGCACAGATACGCAGTATTTT,CASSSATSTDTQYF,-,-,TRBV5-1,TRBJ2-3
TGTGCCACCAGCAGAGAAGGACTTAGGGACACCGGGGAGCTGTTTTTT,CATSREGLRDTGELFF,-,-,TRBV15,TRBJ2-2
TGTGCCAGCAGTTTATCAGCGGGAGGGTTGGGAGCCTACGAGCAGTACTTC,CASSLSAGGLGAYEQYF,TRBD2,once,TRBV28,TRBJ2-7
TGTGCCAGCAGCCTTGTTCCTAGGACAGGGAACAATTCACCCCTCCACTTT,CASSLVPRTGNNSPLHF,TRBD1,-,TRBV5-6,TRBJ1-6
TGTGCCAGCAAGACCCCGGGTCTTATCTCTGGAAACACCATATATTTT,CASKTPGLISGNTIYF,-,once,TRBV2,TRBJ1-3
TGTGCCAGCAGCTTAGAACGGGACAGGGACCCCTCTCTCCACTACGAGCAGTACTTC,CASSLERDRDPSLHYEQYF,TRBD1,-,TRBV7-4,TRBJ2-7
TGCGCCAGCAGCTTGGCCGGTTGGGGCCAGCGGGGTGGAGAGCAGTACTTC,CASSLAGWGQRGGEQYF,TRBD2,-,TRBV5-1,TRBJ2-7
TGTGCCAGCAGCTCGGGACTAGCAACTCGCGATGAGCAGTTCTTC,CASSSGLATRDEQFF,TRBD2,once,TRBV7-3,TRBJ2-1
TGTGCCAGCAGCTTGACTTTAGGGAGGCTGTCCTACAATGAGCAGTTCTTC,CASSLTLGRLSYNEQFF,-,once,TRBV5-6,TRBJ2-1
TGTGCCAGCAGCTCCGGAGGGGCAAGCTACACCTTC,CASSSGGASYTF,-,-,TRBV7-8,TRBJ1-2
TGTTCCTCCGCCCTCGGGGGAGGCGAGCAGTACTTC,CSSALGGGEQYF,-,-,TRBV7-9,TRBJ2-7
TGTGCCAGCAGCTTAGAAGTCGGACAGGTGAACACTGAAGCTTTCTTT,CASSLEVGQVNTEAFF,TRBD1,-,TRBV7-9,TRBJ1-1
TGTGCCAGCAGCCCCACCCGGACAGGGGATGGGAACACTGAAGCTTTCTTT,CASSPTRTGDGNTEAFF,TRBD1,-,TRBV7-8,TRBJ1-1